This entry lists 20 T cell receptor beta chains sequenced from one sample in a study of beta chain features in type 1 diabetes. As every portion of the isolated RNA was reverse transcribed, the sequencing read expressed TCRB transcripts. Sequencing was performed with immunoSEQ multiplex PCR; in TCRdb, only in-frame clones are kept and a portion is missing. The data contain 130,000 or so clones, 9% to 10% of them singletons. Material for sequencing was central memory CD4+ T cells from blood. The receptors come from a woman in her 40s in good health.

This clone was found a few times. The genes are TRBV4-3 and TRBJ1-2, with 8 bases fitting TRBD1. The CDR3 runs to 17 residues. The germline CDR1 and CDR2 sequences are LGHNA and YSLEER. Trimming at V came to 0 bases and at J to 1 base, leaving 7 bases not matched to a gene. CDR3 in DNA: TGCGCCAGCAGCCAAGAAGTCCGGGACAGGCTTAACTATGGCTACACCTTC. It specifies CASSQEVRDRLNYGYTF.

This clone was observed a handful of times. V usage is TRBV19 and J usage is TRBJ2-5; D is undetermined. CDR1 is LNHDA, CDR2 SQIVND, per germline (reference sequence). The germline V and J ends were trimmed by 3 bases and 0 bases, with 5 bases remaining between them. The CDR3 loop spans 13 amino acids. DNA for the CDR3: TGTGCCAGTAGTATGGCGGACCAAGAGACCCAGTACTTC. Residues: CASSMADQETQYF.

The genes are TRBV15 and TRBJ2-5, with a possible D match to TRBD1 (5 bases). The V and J ends lost 1 base and 1 base respectively, with 13 bases between them. The germline gives CDR1 LNHNV, CDR2 YYDKDF (reference sequence). There are 16 residues in the CDR3. CDR3 sequence reads: CATSRASGAAQETQYF. Here the CDR3 DNA reads TGTGCCACCAGCAGAGCAAGTGGGGCGGCCCAAGAGACCCAGTACTTC.

This chain links TRBV18 with TRBJ2-7; no clear D gene. This CDR3 contains 13 residues. Germline-derived CDR1 and CDR2 are KGHSH and LQKENI. The V end was cut by 3 bases, the J end by 5 bases, with 11 bases between. The CDR3 reads CASSPPIANEQYF. Here the CDR3 DNA reads TGTGCCAGCTCACCGCCTATAGCAAACGAGCAGTACTTC.

In its sample, this clone was seen a few times. The J gene is TRBJ1-5, the V gene TRBV18; TRBD1 agrees at 7 bases. CDR3 length: 14 residues. V was clipped by 4 bases and J by 0 bases; unmatched bases: 0. Germline CDR1 KGHSH, CDR2 LQKENI. The CDR3 spells CASSRTGSNQPQHF. The DNA for the CDR3 is TGTGCCAGCTCACGGACAGGTAGCAATCAGCCCCAGCATTTT.

Only a few counts were recorded for this clone. The chain couples TRBV7-2 to TRBJ2-1; 7 bases map to TRBD1. V lost 0 bases and J lost 6; bases outside the gene matches: 5. This CDR3 spans 15 amino acids. Germline CDR1 is SGHTA and CDR2 is FQGNSA. CDR3 sequence reads: CASSLAGGNANEQFF. The DNA for the CDR3 is TGTGCCAGCAGCTTAGCAGGGGGCAACGCCAATGAGCAGTTCTTC. The entire variable domain, with the rest obtained from reference TRBV7-2 and TRBJ2-1, is as follows: GAGVSQSPSNKVTEKGKDVELRCDPISGHTALYWYRQSLGQGLEFLIYFQGNSAPDKSGLPSDRFSAERTGGSVSTLTIQRTQQEDSAVYLCASSLAGGNANEQFFGPGTRLTVL.

The gene calls are TRBV19 and TRBJ1-5; D call uncertain. Germline V gene lookup returns CDR1 LNHDA and CDR2 SQIVND (reference sequence). V lost 3 bases and J lost 6, with 12 bases in between. This CDR3 is 14 amino acids long. The CDR3 DNA sequence: TGTGCCAGTAGTATCGATGCTGCGGGTCAGCCCCAGCATTTT. It specifies CASSIDAAGQPQHF.

The chain couples TRBV12-5 to TRBJ2-5; 8 positions agree with TRBD1. The CDR3 consists of 17 residues. Per germline, CDR1 LGHNT and CDR2 FRNRAP. Trimming took 4 bases from V and 1 from J; bases not matched to a gene: 11. The CDR3 region is CASGSRDRTLTQETQYF. The CDR3 nucleotides are TGTGCTAGTGGTTCGCGGGACAGGACCCTGACCCAAGAGACCCAGTACTTC.

A few counts support this clone. The J gene is TRBJ1-6, the V gene TRBV18, with D perhaps matching TRBD1 (6 bases). The V end lost 3 bases, the J end lost 7 bases, and 13 bases lay between the germline ends. Germline-derived CDR1 and CDR2 are KGHSH and LQKENI. CDR3 length: 15 residues. The CDR3 coding sequence is TGTGCCAGCTCACCCCGGGTTGGACAGAATTCACCCCTCCACTTT. The encoded protein is CASSPRVGQNSPLHF.

This clone turned up a few times. This chain links TRBV20-1 with TRBJ1-2; 7 bases are shared with TRBD1. Germline CDR1 reads DFQATT; CDR2 reads SNEGSKA (reference sequence). The CDR3 spans 11 residues. V gave up 3 bases and J gave up 13 bases; unmatched junction bases: 8. Written as DNA, the CDR3 is TGCAGTGCTAGTCGGGACAGCTCAGGCACCTTC. This encodes CSASRDSSGTF.

A remark on this clone: Additional DNA sequences in this sample encode the identical CDR3. The V call is TRBV9, the J call TRBJ1-2; possibly TRBD1 for D (6 bases). Between the trimmed V and J ends, which lost 0 bases and 3 bases, there was a span of 12 bases. Germline V gene data show CDR1 as SGDLS and CDR2 as YYNGEE. There are 15 residues in the CDR3. In nucleotides, the CDR3 is TGTGCCAGCAGCGTAGCTGCAGGGGCAGACTATGGCTACACCTTC. Translated, it gives CASSVAAGADYGYTF. Full variable domain (outside the CDR3, taken from reference TRBV9 and TRBJ1-2): DSGVTQTPKHLITATGQRVTLRCSPRSGDLSVYWYQQSLDQGLQFLIQYYNGEERAKGNILERFSAQQFPDLHSELNLSSLELGDSALYFCASSVAAGADYGYTFGSGTRLTVV.

This clone came up many times. The chain carries TRBV9 and TRBJ1-2; D might be TRBD1 (5 bases). This CDR3 comprises 14 residues. V lost 0 bases and J 10 bases, leaving 16 bases between the germline ends. Germline V gene sequence: CDR1 SGDLS, CDR2 YYNGEE. The CDR3 DNA reads as TGTGCCAGCAGCGTAGCCAGGGCAGGAAGAGTCTACACCTTC. Amino acids: CASSVARAGRVYTF.

This clone was detected many times. The genes are TRBV2 and TRBJ2-3; 9 nucleotides line up with TRBD1. Per germline, CDR1 SNHLY and CDR2 FYNNEI. Unmatched junction bases numbered 5, after V lost 6 bases and J lost 4 bases. The length of the CDR3 is 14 residues. DNA for the CDR3: TGTGCCAGCAGCGCTACAGGGGGCGCAGATACGCAGTATTTT. It specifies CASSATGGADTQYF. Looking up the rest from reference TRBV2 and TRBJ2-3 gives the full variable domain: EPEVTQTPSHQVTQMGQEVILRCVPISNHLYFYWYRQILGQKVEFLVSFYNNEISEKSEIFDDQFSVERPDGSNFTLKIRSTKLEDSAMYFCASSATGGADTQYFGPGTRLTVL.

The gene calls are TRBV20-1 and TRBJ1-2; the D is unclear. CDR1 is DFQATT and CDR2 is SNEGSKA in the germline V gene (reference sequence). The CDR3 extends over 11 amino acids. The V end lost 2 bases, the J end lost 7 bases, and 8 bases lay between the germline ends. In nucleotides, the CDR3 is TGCAGTGCTAGAATCAGCGGTGGCTACACCTTC. Its protein is CSARISGGYTF.

The CDR3 DNA reads TGTGCCAGCAGCCCCGGGGGGCAGGGGAATGAGCAGTTCTTC. Residues: CASSPGGQGNEQFF. The V and J genes are TRBV11-2 and TRBJ2-1; D may be TRBD2 (7 bases). Germline assignment: CDR1 SGHAT and CDR2 FQNNGV. With 5 bases removed from V and 7 bases from J, the gap between germline ends came to 15 bases. This CDR3 is 14 amino acids long.

There are a few counts of this clone. The chain employs TRBV29-1 and TRBJ1-5; 10 bases are a match to TRBD1. The CDR3 runs 13 residues. Germline V gives CDR1 SQVTM, CDR2 ANQGSEA. J gave up 4 bases and V 6 bases, and 3 bases lay outside the gene matches. The CDR3 sequence is CSVGDRGNQPQHF. The CDR3 DNA reads TGCAGCGTGGGGGACAGGGGTAATCAGCCCCAGCATTTT.

As for this clone: The same CDR3 can be traced to other DNA sequences in this sample. The gene calls are TRBV7-2 and TRBJ2-5; 15 bases fit TRBD2. Trimming at V came to 4 bases and at J to 1 base, leaving 1 base not matched to a gene. CDR1 SGHTA and CDR2 FQGNSA come from the germline V gene. The CDR3 contains 16 residues. CDR3 in amino acids: CASSSGLAGGQETQYF. CDR3 in DNA: TGTGCCAGCAGCTCGGGACTAGCGGGGGGCCAAGAGACCCAGTACTTC.

A few counts support this clone. The chain has TRBV11-2 and TRBJ2-7; no reliable D call. The germline gives CDR1 SGHAT, CDR2 FQNNGV. V gave up 3 bases and J gave up 4 bases, with 7 bases separating them. CDR3 length: 12 residues. The CDR3 DNA reads as TGTGCCAGCAGCTTCGTAGATTACGAGCAGTACTTC. It translates to CASSFVDYEQYF.

Comments on this clone: A read error may produce the germline difference seen at one junction end. The same CDR3 arises from other DNA sequences in this sample as well. The V gene is TRBV5-6, the J gene TRBJ1-1; D unclear. The CDR3 sequence is 13 residues long. Germline V gene lookup returns CDR1 SGHDT and CDR2 YYEEEE. CDR3 sequence reads: CASSADTNTEAFF. The DNA for the CDR3 is TGTGCTAGCAGCGCCGACACGAACACTGAAGCTTTCTTT. The full variable domain, rest sourced from reference TRBV5-6 and TRBJ1-1, is DAGVTQSPTHLIKTRGQQVTLRCSPKSGHDTVSWYQQALGQGPQFIFQYYEEEERQRGNFPDRFSGHQFPNYSSELNVNALLLGDSALYLCASSADTNTEAFFGQGTRLTVV.

The chain couples TRBV7-2 to TRBJ2-5; TRBD1 is a possible D gene (5 bases). The CDR3 is 16 amino acids. The V end lost 1 base, the J end lost 2 bases, and 14 bases lay between the germline ends. Germline V lookup: CDR1 SGHTA, CDR2 FQGNSA. CDR3 DNA: TGTGCCAGCAGCTTAGGTGGGGCATCCACTCAAGAGACCCAGTACTTC. This translates into CASSLGGASTQETQYF.